One sample yielded the 7 T cell receptor beta chains listed below, sequenced in a study of blood T cell repertoires in COVID-19. Only in-frame clones appear in the TCRdb table, and some are missing; sequencing was by immunoSEQ multiplex PCR. This sample carries roughly 150,000 clones, 75% to 80% of them seen once, and the ten largest clones take over 11%. The source material was peripheral blood. Receptors originate from an elderly woman with acute or convalescent COVID-19.

This rearrangement joins TRBV10-1 to TRBJ1-1; D not resolved. V shed 2 bases and J shed 0 bases, with 7 bases lying between them. CDR3 length equals 14 residues. Germline lookup yields CDR1 WNHNN and CDR2 SYGVQD (reference sequence). DNA for the CDR3: TGCGCCAGCAGTGAGGGAGGGATGAACACTGAAGCTTTCTTT. This translates into CASSEGGMNTEAFF.

V usage is TRBV7-2 and J usage is TRBJ2-1; possible D gene TRBD1, 5 bases. In germline, CDR1 is SGHTA, CDR2 FQGNSA. This CDR3 has 15 amino acids. The V gene lost 3 bases and the J gene lost 7 bases, with 16 bases spanning the gap. For the CDR3, the DNA is TGTGCCAGCAGCTTTCTTCTTAAGGGGCGAAATGAGCAGTTCTTC. It encodes CASSFLLKGRNEQFF.

This chain uses TRBV5-1 with TRBJ1-1; 8 bases align to TRBD1. The J segment lost 1 base and the V segment lost 4 bases, leaving 6 bases of the junction unmatched. Germline loops: CDR1 SGHRS, CDR2 YFSETQ. The CDR3 is made up of 15 amino acids. This chain's CDR3 is CASSGRQGRNTEAFF. The CDR3 nucleotides read TGCGCCAGCAGCGGACGACAGGGGCGGAACACTGAAGCTTTCTTT.

The chain couples TRBV7-8 to TRBJ1-2; D unresolved. This CDR3 has 13 amino acids. Germline V CDR1 and CDR2: SGHVS, FQNEAQ. Trimming shortened V by 4 bases and J by 0 bases, and 6 bases separated the two germline ends. CDR3 sequence: CASSSGPNYGYTF. CDR3 coding DNA: TGTGCCAGCAGCTCCGGTCCTAACTATGGCTACACCTTC.

V is TRBV6-5 and J is TRBJ2-1, with D possibly matching TRBD1 (6 bases). The germline V gene encodes CDR1 MNHEY and CDR2 SVGAGI. With 4 bases removed from V and 4 bases from J, the gap between germline ends came to 17 bases. The CDR3 is 16 residues long. CDR3 region: CASSSSGHKLYNEQFF. In DNA, the CDR3 is TGTGCCAGCAGTTCCTCGGGACATAAACTTTACAATGAGCAGTTCTTC.

The chain has TRBV28 and TRBJ1-2; tentative D call: TRBD1 (5 bases). Germline assignment: CDR1 MDHEN and CDR2 SYDVKM. V dropped 8 bases and J dropped 6 bases, with 25 bases sitting between them. The CDR3 covers 16 residues. The CDR3 coding sequence is TGTGCCAGCCGACCGCGGGGCAGGGTAACGCCGGATGGCTACACCTTC. Its protein is CASRPRGRVTPDGYTF.

The chain combines TRBV6-5 with TRBJ1-2; 9 bases map to TRBD1. Germline V gene data show CDR1 as MNHEY and CDR2 as SVGAGI. This CDR3 is built from 14 residues. Trimming cost V 5 bases and J 2 bases; bases outside gene matches: 3. CDR3 protein: CASSLGTGNYGYTF. CDR3 DNA: TGTGCCAGCAGTCTTGGGACAGGGAACTATGGCTACACCTTC.